This passage covers 10 T cell receptor beta chains from one sample sequenced in a study of control samples from healthy donors and cancer patients. TCRdb keeps only in-frame clones here, not all; method: immunoSEQ multiplex PCR. The data show 95,000 to 150,000 clones, with about nine tenths seen just once and 3.4% held by the top ten. The sample was blood. The receptors shown here come from a man aged 35-49 years in good health.

This chain joins TRBV20-1 and TRBJ2-1, with D perhaps TRBD1 (5 bases). The CDR3 is made up of 16 amino acids. The V end was cut by 3 bases, the J end by 4 bases, with 19 bases between. The germline V gene encodes CDR1 DFQATT and CDR2 SNEGSKA (reference sequence). The CDR3 is CSASGVPGNLYNEQFF. In DNA, the CDR3 is TGCAGTGCTAGTGGGGTTCCAGGGAACCTTTACAATGAGCAGTTCTTC.

This sequence joins TRBV3-1 (or the pseudogene TRBV3-2) and TRBJ1-2; D ambiguous. The CDR3 sequence is 14 residues long. V lost 1 base to trimming and J lost 6 bases, with 12 bases between them. The germline V gene encodes CDR1 LGHDT and CDR2 YNNKEL (reference sequence). The CDR3 DNA reads as TGTGCCAGCAGCCAAGTTGAGGACTTGGATGGCTACACCTTC. Residues: CASSQVEDLDGYTF.

The chain combines TRBV6-6 with TRBJ1-2, with D possibly matching TRBD1 (6 bases). Germline CDR1 reads MNHNY; CDR2 reads SVGAGI (reference sequence). CDR3 length: 15 amino acids. Between the trimmed V and J ends, which lost 7 bases and 0 bases, there was a span of 15 bases. CDR3 amino acids: CASIYRTASNYGYTF. The CDR3 region has the DNA TGTGCCAGCATCTACCGGACAGCGTCTAACTATGGCTACACCTTC.

The chain is built from TRBV20-1 and TRBJ2-7; D is unresolved. This CDR3 contains 11 residues. Germline CDR1 is DFQATT and CDR2 is SNEGSKA (reference sequence). Trimming removed 0 bases at V and 4 bases at J, with 4 bases between. CDR3 loop: CSARDGYEQYF. The CDR3 DNA is TGCAGTGCTAGAGATGGTTACGAGCAGTACTTC.

This sequence joins TRBV4-1 and TRBJ2-2; 7 positions agree with TRBD2. The CDR3 runs to 14 residues. Germline loops: CDR1 MGHRA, CDR2 YSYEKL. Losses at the gene ends were 11 bases for V and 2 bases for J; bases not matched to a gene: 8. This CDR3 reads CAARGGVNTGELFF. CDR3 nucleotide sequence: TGCGCCGCTCGTGGGGGGGTTAACACCGGGGAGCTGTTTTTT.

The chain combines TRBV7-9 with TRBJ2-7; TRBD1 might be the D (6 bases). Germline V gives CDR1 SEHNR, CDR2 FQNEAQ (reference sequence). V was cut by 1 base and J by 6 bases, with 7 bases left in between. The length of the CDR3 is 12 residues. The CDR3: CASSLGGREQYF. In DNA form, the CDR3 reads TGTGCCAGCAGCTTAGGGGGGCGCGAGCAGTACTTC.

The rearrangement links TRBV28 to TRBJ1-2; D is undetermined. Trimming pared 8 bases from V and 5 bases from J, leaving 9 bases between. This CDR3 contains 11 residues. Germline V lookup: CDR1 MDHEN, CDR2 SYDVKM. CDR3 DNA sequence: TGTGCCAGCTCCTCAAGTTATGGCTACACCTTC. Residues: CASSSSYGYTF.

The rearrangement links TRBV11-3 to TRBJ1-6; TRBD1 agrees at 7 bases. The CDR3 length is 17 residues. Germline CDR1 SGHNT, CDR2 YENEEA. The V segment lost 5 bases and the J segment 9 bases; nucleotides outside the gene matches: 16. The chain's CDR3 is CASSMTGSLPRSSPLHF. The DNA of the CDR3 is TGTGCCAGCAGCATGACAGGGAGTCTACCCCGAAGTTCACCCCTCCACTTT.

Only one count was recorded for this clone. The chain carries TRBV5-1 and TRBJ1-2; maybe TRBD1 (5 bases). Germline assignment: CDR1 SGHRS and CDR2 YFSETQ. This CDR3 spans 14 amino acids. The V and J ends lost 4 bases and 3 bases respectively, with 13 bases between them. The CDR3 region is CASSPRSRDYGYTF. CDR3 DNA sequence: TGCGCCAGCAGCCCCCGAAGCAGGGACTATGGCTACACCTTC.

The V call is TRBV6-2 or TRBV6-3, the J call TRBJ1-1, with D possibly matching TRBD1 (5 bases). Germline V lookup: CDR1 MNHEY, CDR2 SVGEGT. The CDR3 length is 16 residues. V was trimmed by 7 bases and J by 4 bases, leaving 22 bases between them. The CDR3 here is CASNPRTGRSGTEAFF. As DNA, the CDR3 is TGTGCCAGCAACCCCCGGACGGGACGATCGGGCACTGAAGCTTTCTTT.